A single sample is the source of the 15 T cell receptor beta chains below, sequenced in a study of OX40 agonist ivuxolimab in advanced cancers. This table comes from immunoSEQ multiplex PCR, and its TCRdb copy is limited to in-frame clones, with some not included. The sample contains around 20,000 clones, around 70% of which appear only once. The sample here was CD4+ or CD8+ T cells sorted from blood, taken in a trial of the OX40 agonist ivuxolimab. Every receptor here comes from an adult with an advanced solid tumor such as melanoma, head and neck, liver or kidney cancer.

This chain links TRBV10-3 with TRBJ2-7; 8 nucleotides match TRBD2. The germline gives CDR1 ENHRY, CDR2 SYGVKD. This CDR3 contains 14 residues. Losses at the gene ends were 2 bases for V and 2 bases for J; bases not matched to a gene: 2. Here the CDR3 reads CAISETSGTYEQYF. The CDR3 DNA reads TGTGCCATCAGTGAGACTAGCGGAACCTACGAGCAGTACTTC.

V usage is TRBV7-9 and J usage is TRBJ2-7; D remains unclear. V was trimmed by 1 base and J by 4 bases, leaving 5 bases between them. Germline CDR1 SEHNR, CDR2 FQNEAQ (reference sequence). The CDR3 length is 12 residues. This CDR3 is CASSLVEYEQYF. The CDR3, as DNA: TGTGCCAGCAGCTTAGTAGAATACGAGCAGTACTTC.

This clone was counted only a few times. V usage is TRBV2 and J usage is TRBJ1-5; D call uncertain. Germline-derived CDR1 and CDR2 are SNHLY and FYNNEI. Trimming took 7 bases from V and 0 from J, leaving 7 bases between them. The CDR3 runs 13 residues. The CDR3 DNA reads TGTGCCAGCACAAGATATAGCAATCAGCCCCAGCATTTT. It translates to CASTRYSNQPQHF.

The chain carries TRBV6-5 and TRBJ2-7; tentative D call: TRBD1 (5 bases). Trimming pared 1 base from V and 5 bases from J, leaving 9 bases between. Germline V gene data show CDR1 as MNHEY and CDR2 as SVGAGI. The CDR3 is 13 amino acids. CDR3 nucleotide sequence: TGTGCCAGCAGTTACTTAACAGGCCACGAGCAGTACTTC. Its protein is CASSYLTGHEQYF.

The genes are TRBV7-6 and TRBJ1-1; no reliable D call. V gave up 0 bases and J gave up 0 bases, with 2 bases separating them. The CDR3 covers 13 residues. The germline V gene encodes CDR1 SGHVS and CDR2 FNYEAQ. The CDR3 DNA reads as TGTGCCAGCAGCTTAGCGCTGAACACTGAAGCTTTCTTT. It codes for CASSLALNTEAFF.

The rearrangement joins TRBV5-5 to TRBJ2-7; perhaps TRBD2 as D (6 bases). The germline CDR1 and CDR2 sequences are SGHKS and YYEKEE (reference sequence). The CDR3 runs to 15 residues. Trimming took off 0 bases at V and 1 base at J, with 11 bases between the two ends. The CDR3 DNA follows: TGTGCCAGCAGCTTGGATGCGGGACCGTCCTACGAGCAGTACTTC. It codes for CASSLDAGPSYEQYF.

Here the CDR3 reads CASSLGGETEAFF. CDR3 nucleotides: TGTGCCAGCAGCTTAGGGGGGGAAACTGAAGCTTTCTTT. The V call is TRBV7-6, the J call TRBJ1-1; possible D gene TRBD1, 5 bases. The CDR3 has 13 amino acids. The germline V gene encodes CDR1 SGHVS and CDR2 FNYEAQ. Deletions cut 1 base from V and 5 bases from J, with 8 bases between.

CDR3 sequence: CASSLEAGLGEKLFF. The CDR3 DNA is TGCGCCAGCAGCTTGGAAGCAGGGCTGGGCGAAAAACTGTTTTTT. The chain couples TRBV5-1 to TRBJ1-4; possibly TRBD1 for D (5 bases). CDR3 length equals 15 residues. V lost 0 bases and J lost 8, with 14 bases in between. Per the germline V gene, CDR1 is SGHRS and CDR2 is YFSETQ.

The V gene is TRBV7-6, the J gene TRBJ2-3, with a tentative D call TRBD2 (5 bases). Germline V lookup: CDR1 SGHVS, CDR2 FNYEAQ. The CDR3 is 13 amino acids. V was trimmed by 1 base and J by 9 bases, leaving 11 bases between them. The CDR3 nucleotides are TGTGCCAGCAGCTTAGATGGAGGAGACACGCAGTATTTT. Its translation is CASSLDGGDTQYF.

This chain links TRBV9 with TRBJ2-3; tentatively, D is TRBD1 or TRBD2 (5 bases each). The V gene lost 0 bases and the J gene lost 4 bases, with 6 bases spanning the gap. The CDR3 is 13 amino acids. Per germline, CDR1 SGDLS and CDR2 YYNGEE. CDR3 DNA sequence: TGTGCCAGCAGCGTAGGAGGGGCAGATACGCAGTATTTT. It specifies CASSVGGADTQYF.

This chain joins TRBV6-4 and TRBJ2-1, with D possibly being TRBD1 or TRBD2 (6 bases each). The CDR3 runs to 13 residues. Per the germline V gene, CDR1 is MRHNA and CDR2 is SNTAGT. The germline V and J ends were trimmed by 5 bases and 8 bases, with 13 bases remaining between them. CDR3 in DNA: TGTGCCAGCAGTCTCAGGGGCGGGGATGAGCAGTTCTTC. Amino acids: CASSLRGGDEQFF.

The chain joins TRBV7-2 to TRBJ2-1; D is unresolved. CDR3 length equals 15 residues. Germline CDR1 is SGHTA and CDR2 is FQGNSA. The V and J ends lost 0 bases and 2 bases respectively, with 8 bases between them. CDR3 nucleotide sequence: TGTGCCAGCAGCTTAGCGCTAAATGCCTACAATGAGCAGTTCTTC. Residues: CASSLALNAYNEQFF.

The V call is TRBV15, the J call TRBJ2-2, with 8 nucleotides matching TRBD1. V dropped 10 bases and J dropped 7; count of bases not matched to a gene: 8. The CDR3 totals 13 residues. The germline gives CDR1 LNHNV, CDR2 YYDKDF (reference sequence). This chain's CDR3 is CAIGDRGIGELFF. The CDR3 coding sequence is TGTGCCATCGGAGACAGGGGTATCGGGGAGCTGTTTTTT.

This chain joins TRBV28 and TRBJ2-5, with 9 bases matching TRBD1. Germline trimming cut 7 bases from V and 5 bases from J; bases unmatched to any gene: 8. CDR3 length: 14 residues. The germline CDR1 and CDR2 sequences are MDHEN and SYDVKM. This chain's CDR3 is CASMRDREKETQYF. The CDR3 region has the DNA TGTGCCAGCATGAGGGACAGGGAGAAGGAGACCCAGTACTTC.

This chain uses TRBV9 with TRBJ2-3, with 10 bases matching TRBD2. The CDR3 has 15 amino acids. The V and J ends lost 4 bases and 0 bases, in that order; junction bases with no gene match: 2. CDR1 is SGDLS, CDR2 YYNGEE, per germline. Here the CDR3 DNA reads TGTGCCAGCAGCATAGCGGGGGGAAGCACAGATACGCAGTATTTT. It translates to CASSIAGGSTDTQYF.